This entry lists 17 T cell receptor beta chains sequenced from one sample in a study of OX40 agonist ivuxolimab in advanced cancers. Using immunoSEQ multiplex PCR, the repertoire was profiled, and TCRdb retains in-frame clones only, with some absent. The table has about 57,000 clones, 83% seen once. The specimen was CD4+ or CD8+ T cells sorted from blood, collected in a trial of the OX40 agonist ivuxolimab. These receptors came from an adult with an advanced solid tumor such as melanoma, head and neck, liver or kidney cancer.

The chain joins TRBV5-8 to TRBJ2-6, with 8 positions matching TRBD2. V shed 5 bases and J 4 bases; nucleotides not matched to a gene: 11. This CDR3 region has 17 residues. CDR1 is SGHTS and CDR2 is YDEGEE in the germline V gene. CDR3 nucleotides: TGTGCCAGCAGTTGGGGACTAGACGGAGACGGGGCCAACGTCCTGACTTTC. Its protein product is CASSWGLDGDGANVLTF.

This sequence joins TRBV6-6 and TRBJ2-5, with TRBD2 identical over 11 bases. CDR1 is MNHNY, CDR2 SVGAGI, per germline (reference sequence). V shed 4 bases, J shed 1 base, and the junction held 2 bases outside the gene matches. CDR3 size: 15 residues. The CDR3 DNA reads TGTGCCAGCAGTTCCGGGACTAGCGGCCAAGAGACCCAGTACTTC. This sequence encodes CASSSGTSGQETQYF.

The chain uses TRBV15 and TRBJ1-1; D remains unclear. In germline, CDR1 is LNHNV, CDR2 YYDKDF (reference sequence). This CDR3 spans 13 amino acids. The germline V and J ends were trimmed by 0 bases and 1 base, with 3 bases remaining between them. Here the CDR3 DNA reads TGTGCCACCAGCAGAGATACGAACACTGAAGCTTTCTTT. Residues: CATSRDTNTEAFF.

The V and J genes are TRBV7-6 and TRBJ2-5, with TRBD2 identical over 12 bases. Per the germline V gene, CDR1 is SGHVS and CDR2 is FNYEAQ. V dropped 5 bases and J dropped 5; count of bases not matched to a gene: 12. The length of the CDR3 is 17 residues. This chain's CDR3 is CASSLGLAGNLGETQYF. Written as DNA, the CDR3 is TGTGCCAGCAGCCTCGGACTAGCGGGGAACCTAGGGGAGACCCAGTACTTC.

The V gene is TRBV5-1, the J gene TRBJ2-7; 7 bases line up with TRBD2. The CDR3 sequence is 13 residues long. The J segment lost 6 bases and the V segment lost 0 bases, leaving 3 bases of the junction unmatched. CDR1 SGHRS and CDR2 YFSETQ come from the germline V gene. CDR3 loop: CASSLGGGVEQYF. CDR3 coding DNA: TGCGCCAGCAGCTTGGGTGGGGGGGTCGAGCAGTACTTC.

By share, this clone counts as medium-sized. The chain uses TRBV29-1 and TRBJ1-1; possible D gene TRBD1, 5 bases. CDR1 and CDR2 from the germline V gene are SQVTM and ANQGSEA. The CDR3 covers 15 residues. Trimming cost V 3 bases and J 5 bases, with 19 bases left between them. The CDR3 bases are TGCAGCGTTGATCCCCACGGTACAGGAAGGACTGAAGCTTTCTTT. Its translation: CSVDPHGTGRTEAFF.

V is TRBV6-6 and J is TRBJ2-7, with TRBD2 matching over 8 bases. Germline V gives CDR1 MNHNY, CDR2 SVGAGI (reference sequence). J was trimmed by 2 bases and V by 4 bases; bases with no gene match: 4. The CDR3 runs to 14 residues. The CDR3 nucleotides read TGTGCCAGCAGTTTAGGCGGGAGGACCTACGAGCAGTACTTC. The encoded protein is CASSLGGRTYEQYF.

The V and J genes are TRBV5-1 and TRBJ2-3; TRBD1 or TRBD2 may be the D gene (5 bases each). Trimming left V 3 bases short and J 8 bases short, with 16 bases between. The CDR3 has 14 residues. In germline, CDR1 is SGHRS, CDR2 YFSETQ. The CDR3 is CASSSGVGGGTQYF. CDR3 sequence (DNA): TGCGCCAGCAGCTCCGGTGTGGGTGGGGGTACGCAGTATTTT.

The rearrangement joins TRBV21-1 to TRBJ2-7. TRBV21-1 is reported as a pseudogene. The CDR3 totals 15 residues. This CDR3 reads CASSNEPGQTYEQYF. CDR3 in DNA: TGTGCCAGCAGCAACGAACCCGGGCAGACCTACGAGCAGTACTTC.

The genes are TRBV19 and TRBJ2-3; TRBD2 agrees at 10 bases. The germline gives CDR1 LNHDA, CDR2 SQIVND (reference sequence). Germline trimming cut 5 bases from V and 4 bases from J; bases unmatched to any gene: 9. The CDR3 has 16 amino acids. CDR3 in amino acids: CASSRSSGSMADTQYF. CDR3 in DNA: TGTGCCAGTAGTCGATCTAGCGGGAGTATGGCAGATACGCAGTATTTT.

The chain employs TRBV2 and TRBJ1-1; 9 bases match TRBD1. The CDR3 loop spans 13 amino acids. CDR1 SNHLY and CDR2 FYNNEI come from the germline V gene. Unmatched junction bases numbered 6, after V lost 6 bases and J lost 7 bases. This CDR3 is CASRSDRGVEAFF. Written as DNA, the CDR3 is TGTGCCAGCAGATCAGACAGGGGGGTTGAAGCTTTCTTT.

The CDR3, as DNA: TGCGCCAGCAGCCAAGATCTCGGGGGAAGTGGAAACACCATATATTTT. It translates to CASSQDLGGSGNTIYF. The chain carries TRBV4-1 and TRBJ1-3; TRBD1 might be the D (5 bases). The germline CDR1 and CDR2 sequences are MGHRA and YSYEKL. The CDR3 runs 16 residues. Trimming pared 0 bases from V and 3 bases from J, leaving 12 bases between.

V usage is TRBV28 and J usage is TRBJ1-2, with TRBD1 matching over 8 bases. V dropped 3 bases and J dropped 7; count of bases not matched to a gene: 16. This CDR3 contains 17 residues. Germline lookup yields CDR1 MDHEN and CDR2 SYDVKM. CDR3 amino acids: CASSFYRVGQERSGYTF. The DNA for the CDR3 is TGTGCCAGCAGTTTTTATAGGGTGGGACAGGAGAGAAGTGGCTACACCTTC.

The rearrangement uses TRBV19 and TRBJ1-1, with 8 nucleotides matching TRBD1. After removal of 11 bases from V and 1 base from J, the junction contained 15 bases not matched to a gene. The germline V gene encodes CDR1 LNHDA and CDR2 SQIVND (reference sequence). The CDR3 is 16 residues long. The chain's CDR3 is CAAGRDTGTGNTEAFF. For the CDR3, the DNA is TGTGCCGCAGGACGAGACACCGGGACAGGGAACACTGAAGCTTTCTTT.

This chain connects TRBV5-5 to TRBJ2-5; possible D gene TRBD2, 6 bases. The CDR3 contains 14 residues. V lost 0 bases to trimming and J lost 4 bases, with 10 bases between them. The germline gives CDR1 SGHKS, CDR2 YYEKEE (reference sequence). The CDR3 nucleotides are TGTGCCAGCAGCTTGGCCGGAGGGGCAGAGACCCAGTACTTC. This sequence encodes CASSLAGGAETQYF.

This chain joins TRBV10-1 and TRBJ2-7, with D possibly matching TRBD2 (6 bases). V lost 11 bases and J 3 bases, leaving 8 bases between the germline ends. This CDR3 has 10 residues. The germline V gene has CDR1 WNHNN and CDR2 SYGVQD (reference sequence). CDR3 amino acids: CARGDYEQYF. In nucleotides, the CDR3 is TGCGCCCGCGGGGACTACGAGCAGTACTTC.

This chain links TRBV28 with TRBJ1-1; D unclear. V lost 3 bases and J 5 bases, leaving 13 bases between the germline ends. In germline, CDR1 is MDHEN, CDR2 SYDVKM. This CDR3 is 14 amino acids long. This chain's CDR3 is CASSFGRVGTEAFF. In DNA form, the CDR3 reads TGTGCCAGCAGTTTTGGGCGGGTGGGAACTGAAGCTTTCTTT.